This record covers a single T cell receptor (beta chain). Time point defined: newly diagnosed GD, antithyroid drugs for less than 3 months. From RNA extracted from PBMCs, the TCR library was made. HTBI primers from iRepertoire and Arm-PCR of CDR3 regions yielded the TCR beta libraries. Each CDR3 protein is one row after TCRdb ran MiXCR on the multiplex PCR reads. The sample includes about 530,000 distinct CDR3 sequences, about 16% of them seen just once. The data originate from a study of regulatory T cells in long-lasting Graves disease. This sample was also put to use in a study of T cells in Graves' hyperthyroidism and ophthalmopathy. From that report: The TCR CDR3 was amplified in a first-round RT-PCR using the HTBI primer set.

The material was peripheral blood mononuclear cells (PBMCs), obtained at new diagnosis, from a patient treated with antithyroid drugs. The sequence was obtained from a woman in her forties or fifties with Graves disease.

The DNA for the CDR3 is TGTGCCAGCAGCCGCGTGCAGGGGTTGGTCGGGGAGCTGTTTTTT. Its translation is CASSRVQGLVGELFF. V gene TRBV11-2 combines with J gene TRBJ2-2, with TRBD1 as a possible D gene (6 bases). This CDR3 comprises 15 residues. V lost 5 bases, J lost 7 bases, and 17 bases lay in between. Germline assignment: CDR1 SGHAT and CDR2 FQNNGV.